This passage covers 19 T cell receptor beta chains from one sample sequenced in a study of regulatory T cells in long-lasting Graves disease. The time point is: persistent/refractory GD, antithyroid drugs over 5 years with positive TRAb. Construction of the TCR library relied on RNA isolated from PBMCs. Both iRepertoire HTBI primers and Arm-PCR of CDR3 regions were used to build the TCR beta libraries. MiXCR was run by TCRdb on the multiplex PCR reads, yielding one entry per CDR3 protein. Of roughly 500,000 distinct CDR3 sequences in the sample, around 20% were seen once. This material consisted of peripheral blood mononuclear cells (PBMCs), taken when the disease was refractory, from a patient treated with antithyroid drugs. Source of these receptors: a female donor with Graves disease.

This clonotype appeared a few times. The chain employs TRBV7-9 and TRBJ1-1; TRBD1 aligns across 7 bases. Losses at the gene ends were 1 base for V and 0 bases for J; bases not matched to a gene: 8. The CDR3 loop spans 17 amino acids. Germline CDR1 and CDR2: SEHNR and FQNEAQ (reference sequence). CDR3 sequence (DNA): TGTGCCAGCAGCTTAGGGACAGGCCTCCCCCTGAACACTGAAGCTTTCTTT. This encodes CASSLGTGLPLNTEAFF.

V is TRBV7-9 and J is TRBJ2-5; D is possibly TRBD1 (6 bases). Germline V gene data show CDR1 as SEHNR and CDR2 as FQNEAQ (reference sequence). The V and J ends lost 5 bases and 5 bases respectively, with 12 bases between them. The CDR3 consists of 13 residues. The CDR3 protein is CASSPPGDETQYF. CDR3 DNA sequence: TGTGCCAGCAGCCCTCCAGGGGACGAGACCCAGTACTTC.

This clonotype appeared a few times. For the CDR3, the DNA is TGTGCCAGTAGTATCATCGGTTATGGCTACACCTTC. It codes for CASSIIGYGYTF. The chain uses TRBV19 and TRBJ1-2; D not certain. V was clipped by 3 bases and J by 5 bases, with 7 bases between them. From germline, CDR1 is LNHDA and CDR2 SQIVND (reference sequence). CDR3 length: 12 amino acids.

This clonotype was picked up a small number of times. The gene calls are TRBV5-1 and TRBJ2-2; TRBD2 agrees at 8 bases. V shed 4 bases, J shed 4 bases, and the junction held 0 bases outside the gene matches. Germline CDR1 is SGHRS and CDR2 is YFSETQ. The CDR3 totals 13 residues. The CDR3 region is CASSGTSTGELFF. The CDR3 bases are TGCGCCAGCAGCGGGACTAGCACCGGGGAGCTGTTTTTT.

Concerning this clonotype itself: A read error may be the cause here, since a much bigger clone is one base away. Since no conserved phenylalanine or tryptophan closes the CDR3, a read error is the likely cause. V gene TRBV27 combines with J gene TRBJ2-7; D is perhaps TRBD1 or TRBD2 (5 bases each). Germline values: CDR1 MNHEY, CDR2 SMNVEV (reference sequence). Trimming stripped 7 bases from V and 2 bases from J, with 12 bases between. The CDR3 loop spans 13 amino acids. CDR3 in amino acids: CASIGAGTYEQYL. CDR3 sequence (DNA): TGTGCCAGCATCGGGGCGGGTACCTACGAGCAGTACCTC.

This clonotype was seen more than once but under ten times. The genes are TRBV20-1 and TRBJ1-5, with D hard to call. Trimming cost V 6 bases and J 2 bases, with 17 bases left between them. This CDR3 is 15 amino acids long. Germline V gene lookup returns CDR1 DFQATT and CDR2 SNEGSKA (reference sequence). The CDR3 DNA follows: TGCAGTGCCCCCCGCGAGATGTGGGGCAATCAGCCCCAGCATTTT. This encodes CSAPREMWGNQPQHF.

This clonotype has at least ten counts. The CDR3 sequence is CASNRVHYEQYF. CDR3 in DNA: TGTGCCAGCAACAGGGTTCACTACGAGCAGTACTTC. The chain recombines TRBV28 with TRBJ2-7; TRBD1 might be the D (6 bases). Germline V gene sequence: CDR1 MDHEN, CDR2 SYDVKM. The germline V and J ends were trimmed by 7 bases and 3 bases, with 10 bases remaining between them. CDR3 length: 12 amino acids. Using reference TRBV28 and TRBJ2-7 for the parts outside the CDR3, the full variable domain is DVKVTQSSRYLVKRTGEKVFLECVQDMDHENMFWYRQDPGLGLRLIYFSYDVKMKEKGDIPEGYSVSREKKERFSLILESASTNQTSMYLCASNRVHYEQYFGPGTRLTVT.

This clonotype was detected many times. J is TRBJ2-7 and V is TRBV7-2; TRBD2 aligns across 12 bases. CDR1 is SGHTA and CDR2 is FQGNSA in the germline V gene. The CDR3 contains 16 residues. V shed 5 bases, J shed 5 bases, and the junction held 10 bases outside the gene matches. The CDR3 DNA is TGTGCCAGCAGCCGAGACCTGACTAGCGGGAGAGACGAGCAGTACTTC. Protein product: CASSRDLTSGRDEQYF.

There are many counts of this clonotype. DNA for the CDR3: TGCAGTGCTAGAGATCTAAAGGGTGATAGATACACCTTC. Its translation: CSARDLKGDRYTF. V and J are TRBV20-1 and TRBJ1-2; no clear D gene. This CDR3 spans 13 amino acids. Germline V lookup: CDR1 DFQATT, CDR2 SNEGSKA (reference sequence). V dropped 0 bases and J dropped 11 bases, with 16 bases sitting between them.

As regards this clonotype: A much larger clone lies one base from this, so it may be a read error. V is TRBV7-2 and J is TRBJ1-4; D unresolved. V was cut by 5 bases and J by 4 bases, with 11 bases left in between. Germline V gene data show CDR1 as SGHTA and CDR2 as FQGNSA. The length of the CDR3 is 14 residues. CDR3: CTSSRGMHNEKLFF. Here the CDR3 DNA reads TGTACCAGCAGCCGTGGAATGCATAATGAAAAACTGTTTTTT.

This clonotype was counted ten times or more. DNA for the CDR3: TGTGCCAGCAGTGATCCCAATCAGCCCCAGCATTTT. Translation gives CASSDPNQPQHF. The chain joins TRBV6-1 to TRBJ1-5; D call uncertain. Trimming removed 3 bases from V and 3 bases from J, with 3 bases in between. The CDR3 spans 12 residues. CDR1 is MNHNS and CDR2 is SASEGT in the germline V gene.

This clonotype was recorded a few times. The chain couples TRBV9 to TRBJ1-1, with D possibly TRBD1 on 5 matching bases. The CDR3 has 15 amino acids. CDR1 is SGDLS and CDR2 is YYNGEE in the germline V gene. The ends were cut back, 0 bases at V and 1 base at J, with 10 bases in the middle. The CDR3 here is CASSVGGFQNTEAFF. CDR3 DNA: TGTGCCAGCAGCGTAGGGGGCTTCCAGAACACTGAAGCTTTCTTT.

Of note for this clonotype: At one boundary the junction diverges from the germline segment, which might be a read error. The genes are TRBV5-1 and TRBJ2-5; a weak D match, TRBD2 (6 bases). CDR3 size: 15 residues. Germline V lookup: CDR1 SGHRS, CDR2 YFSETQ. The CDR3 bases are TGTGCCAGCAGCGTAGCTGGCGGGGTAGGGGAGACCCAGTACTTC. Translation: CASSVAGGVGETQYF.

This clonotype was seen only a few times. This chain joins TRBV18 and TRBJ1-5; 7 bases are shared with TRBD1. Trimming cost V 5 bases and J 6 bases; bases outside gene matches: 7. Germline V CDR1 and CDR2: KGHSH, LQKENI. This CDR3 region has 14 residues. The CDR3 nucleotides read TGTGCCAGCTCAGAGGGGGCAGATAGTCAGCCCCAGCATTTT. Translated: CASSEGADSQPQHF.

This clonotype was seen more than once but under ten times. The chain links TRBV6-2 or TRBV6-3 to TRBJ1-5; D gene uncertain. The CDR3 covers 15 residues. Per the germline V gene, CDR1 is MNHEY and CDR2 is SVGEGT. The V and J ends lost 2 bases and 0 bases respectively, with 8 bases between them. The CDR3 loop is CASSYRVNSNQPQHF. CDR3 DNA: TGTGCCAGCAGTTACAGGGTTAATAGCAATCAGCCCCAGCATTTT.

This clonotype was found a few times. This chain uses TRBV6-2 or TRBV6-3 with TRBJ2-5; 8 bases are shared with TRBD1. The CDR3 extends over 16 amino acids. The germline V gene encodes CDR1 MNHEY and CDR2 SVGEGT. With 7 bases clipped from V and 5 bases from J, the junction kept 15 bases outside the gene matches. This CDR3 is CASKSLGTGTWETQYF. In DNA, the CDR3 is TGTGCCAGCAAATCACTGGGGACAGGAACGTGGGAGACCCAGTACTTC.

The gene calls are TRBV7-9 and TRBJ1-2, with 12 bases matching TRBD1. Germline V gene data show CDR1 as SEHNR and CDR2 as FQNEAQ (reference sequence). The trim removed 5 bases at V and 5 bases at J, leaving 3 bases unmatched. The CDR3 sequence is 14 residues long. The CDR3 region has the DNA TGTGCCAGCAGCAAGGGACAGGGGGCATATGGCTACACCTTC. Residues: CASSKGQGAYGYTF.

There are a few counts of this clonotype. This rearrangement joins TRBV4-1 to TRBJ2-2; D is unresolved. CDR1 and CDR2 (germline): MGHRA, YSYEKL. This CDR3 is built from 13 residues. The ends were cut back, 1 base at V and 10 bases at J, with 10 bases in the middle. The DNA for the CDR3 is TGCGCCAGCAGCCAAGCCCTGTCCGCGGAGCTGTTTTTT. It specifies CASSQALSAELFF.

In this sample, this clonotype turned up many times. The V call is TRBV27, the J call TRBJ2-2; TRBD1 matches at 8 bases. V trimming: 4 bases; J trimming: 5 bases; junction bases outside the gene matches: 15. Germline loops: CDR1 MNHEY, CDR2 SMNVEV (reference sequence). The CDR3 covers 18 residues. CDR3 DNA: TGTGCCAGCAGTTCCCTGGGGCAGGGGGCCCCTTTGACCGGGGAGCTGTTTTTT. Its protein is CASSSLGQGAPLTGELFF.